The following is a T cell receptor (beta chain) sequence with its context. This clonotype was detected only a few times. Its antigen remains unidentified. Within one base of it there is no much larger clone, and no base qualities were kept. These data come from a study of regulatory T cells in long-lasting Graves disease (dated by TCRdb to 2020 to 2023). Describing the broader study: Persistent Graves' disease was defined as antithyroid drug treatment for over 5 years with persistently positive TSH receptor autoantibodies. This study used TCR sequencing and RNA sequencing of peripheral blood to compare persistent Graves' disease patients against newly diagnosed Graves' disease patients. The study was registered as a clinical trial and conducted in China. A total of roughly 33 samples were covered by TCR sequencing, comprising approximately 13 persistent and 20 or so newly diagnosed Graves' disease patients. Persistent Graves' disease patients in the clinical cohort had taken antithyroid drugs for about 9.7 years on average.

The sample's time point label, decoded: persistent/refractory GD, antithyroid drugs over 5 years with positive TRAb. RNA was extracted from PBMCs in TRIzol for both TCR sequencing and RNA sequencing. Graves' disease was diagnosed according to American Thyroid Association guidelines. Recruitment of patients was carried out at an endocrinology department in Xi'an, China. Each patient gave approximately 10 milliliters of peripheral blood, collected in an EDTA anticoagulant tube. Ficoll Paque Plus density gradient separation was used to isolate PBMCs, and no further T cell sorting was done. An Agilent 2100 Bioanalyzer and agarose gel were used to check RNA quality, and a NanoDrop 2000 was used to measure RNA concentration. General study outcomes and caveats: The authors noted that the small sample size was a limitation that may lower accuracy. A larger number of public clonotypes was shared among persistent patients (around 2,500) than among newly diagnosed patients (around 890). Peripheral blood alone was examined, since thyroid tissue, which constituted the primary lesion, could not be accessed. Preferential use of TRBV28, TRBJ1-2 and TRBJ2-5 was observed in persistent disease, whereas TRBV20-1 and TRBJ2-1 were favored in newly diagnosed disease. Compared with newly diagnosed patients, persistent Graves' disease patients had lower TCR Shannon entropy and fewer highly expanded clones, which suggests clonal expansion. Sequencing and analysis were restricted to the TCR beta chain.

Including the terminal cysteine and phenylalanine, the CDR3 comprises 15 residues. Solely the CDR3 DNA is kept, with 45 bases framed from the first base. The germline V gene supplies CDR1 SGHVS and CDR2 FNYEAQ. V and J are truncated by 2 bases and 2 bases respectively, leaving an intervening sequence of 12 bases. Library method: multiplex PCR. Sequencer: Illumina HiSeq 4000. To build TCR beta libraries, CDR3 regions were amplified by Arm-PCR using iRepertoire HTBI primers. Gel purification was performed on PCR products prior to sequencing. In the source study's methods: Gene usage analysis of CDR3 amino acid clonotypes relied on the 60 or so TRBV and fewer than 15 TRBJ segments identified across samples. COPE and FqMerger were used to merge the filtered high-quality paired reads into contigs. BLAST was used to align contigs to IMGT TRBV, TRBD and TRBJ reference genes, and CDR3 was defined according to IMGT. Any clonotype with a frequency above 0.1% was classified as a highly expanded clone. Shannon entropy was used to measure repertoire diversity, and the Gini coefficient was used to measure V-J evenness. A clonotype found in more than one individual was treated as public. TCRdb reprocessed the public reads (quality trimming at Q25 with fastp, clone calling with MiXCR) and kept in-frame beta chains. When rows share a CDR3 protein, they turn into one entry using the most common DNA and genes. TCRdb, not the original authors, processed these V and J calls. For this sample there are fewer than 450,000 distinct CDR3 sequences; roughly a quarter appear just once. The ten largest account for about a quarter of the sample.

This chain joins TRBV7-6 to TRBJ2-5; the D gene cannot be resolved reliably. The source of this sequence is a female donor with Graves disease. The material was peripheral blood mononuclear cells (PBMCs), obtained when the disease was refractory, from a patient treated with antithyroid drugs. The CDR3: CASSLRVGSQETQYF. The DNA reads TGTGCCAGCAGCTTAAGGGTCGGGTCACAAGAGACCCAGTACTTC.